This entry features one T cell receptor beta chain sequence. The data belong to a study of cytomegalovirus exposure and HLA in healthy donors. Clones were read by immunoSEQ multiplex PCR, and TCRdb kept only the in-frame ones, dropping some. This sample has roughly 60,000 clones, with about 95% found just once. The CDR3 is 13 amino acids. Trimming shortened V by 7 bases and J by 7 bases, and 14 bases separated the two germline ends. Germline CDR1 reads LNHDA; CDR2 reads SQIVND (reference sequence). The clonotype was recovered from a man aged 18 to 29 in good health and CMV-seronegative. This chain joins TRBV19 and TRBJ1-5; weak D call: TRBD1 (5 bases). The sequenced sample consisted of PBMCs. The CDR3 DNA sequence: TGTGCCAGTATGGGGGGGTACGGCCAGCCCCAGCATTTT. Its translation: CASMGGYGQPQHF.